This T cell receptor beta chain was recovered during a study of neurological immune-mediated disorders. This CDR3 spans 15 amino acids. With 3 bases clipped from V and 7 bases from J, the junction kept 9 bases outside the gene matches. Per the germline V gene, CDR1 is SGDLS and CDR2 is YYNGEE. This clonotype was seen repeatedly, ten times or more. TCRdb re-called the 5' RACE reads through MiXCR, storing one row per CDR3 protein. This table has about 28,000 distinct CDR3 sequences, under 7% appearing once. The sequence was collected from a woman aged 45-59 years in good health. Sequencing was done on a sample of PBMCs. The J gene is TRBJ1-4, the V gene TRBV9, with TRBD1 matching 7 bases. The CDR3 nucleotides are TGTGCCAGCAGCGAACTGGACAGGAAGGGTGAAAAACTGTTTTTT. Translated: CASSELDRKGEKLFF.